This T cell receptor (beta chain) is drawn from a study of cytomegalovirus exposure and HLA in healthy donors. Points from the study as a whole: Researchers reported in a later analysis that common viral pathogens appeared linked to several top clusters.

This clone was counted a single time. Its target is not known. The PCR contained 60 Vbeta and 13 Jbeta primers. Profiling relied on immunoSEQ multiplex PCR, and the TCRdb table lists in-frame clones only, not all of them. The sample shows about 90,000 clones, 55% to 70% of them seen only once. Germline V gene lookup returns CDR1 MNHNS and CDR2 SASEGT. Trimming removed 0 bases from V and 3 bases from J, with 9 bases in between. The CDR3 totals 14 residues. This receptor was taken from a woman aged 50 to 60 in good health and CMV-seropositive. The sample consisted of PBMCs. This chain joins TRBV6-1 and TRBJ2-7, with D maybe TRBD2 (6 bases). The CDR3 DNA reads as TGTGCCAGCAGTGAAGCGGGACTCCTCTACGAGCAGTACTTC. Translating it yields CASSEAGLLYEQYF.